This paragraph reports one T cell receptor beta chain. The data originate from a study of blood T cell repertoires in COVID-19. Study information: PBMCs, B-cell-depleted T cells, or T cells were the source of the cDNA or gDNA that made up the material.

Repertoires were generated with immunoSEQ multiplex PCR, while TCRdb's copy carries only in-frame clones and drops some. The table records tens of thousands of clones, around 90% of them present only once. The receptor comes from a woman aged 45-65 years with active or convalescent COVID-19. Sequenced sample: peripheral blood.

The CDR3 here is CASSAQGKNGNTIYF. CDR3 nucleotide sequence: TGTGCCAGCTCAGCCCAGGGGAAAAATGGAAACACCATATATTTT. J is TRBJ1-3 and V is TRBV18; TRBD1 might be the D (6 bases). The V gene's germline CDR1 is KGHSH and CDR2 LQKENI. V lost 5 bases, J lost 3 bases, and 14 bases lay in between. This CDR3 is built from 15 residues.